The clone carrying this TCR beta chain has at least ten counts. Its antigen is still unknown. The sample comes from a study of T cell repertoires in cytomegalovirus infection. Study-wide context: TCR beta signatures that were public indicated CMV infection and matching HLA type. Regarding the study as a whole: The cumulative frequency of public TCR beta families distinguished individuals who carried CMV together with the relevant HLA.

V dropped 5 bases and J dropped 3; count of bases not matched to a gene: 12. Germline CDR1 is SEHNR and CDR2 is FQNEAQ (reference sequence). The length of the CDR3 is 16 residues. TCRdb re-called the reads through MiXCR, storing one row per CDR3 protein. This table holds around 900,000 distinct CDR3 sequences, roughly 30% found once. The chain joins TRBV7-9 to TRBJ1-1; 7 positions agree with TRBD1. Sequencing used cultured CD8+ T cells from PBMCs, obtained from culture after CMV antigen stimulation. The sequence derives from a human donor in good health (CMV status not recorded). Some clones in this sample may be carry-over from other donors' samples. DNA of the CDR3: TGTGCCAGCAGCAGGAGGGGGCGCCCAACGGACACTGAAGCTTTCTTT. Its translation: CASSRRGRPTDTEAFF. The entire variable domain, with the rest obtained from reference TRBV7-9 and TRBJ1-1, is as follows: DTGVSQNPRHKITKRGQNVTFRCDPISEHNRLYWYRQTLGQGPEFLTYFQNEAQLEKSRLLSDRFSAERPKGSFSTLEIQRTEQGDSAMYLCASSRRGRPTDTEAFFGQGTRLTVV.